Listed below are T cell receptor beta chains from one sample, sequenced in a study of cytomegalovirus exposure and HLA in healthy donors. Here immunoSEQ multiplex PCR was the method, and the copy in TCRdb shows in-frame clones only, minus some. Seen here are around 130,000 clones, about 8.5% observed once, and the top ten hold about 5.5%. Specimen: PBMCs. The source of these receptors is a man in his forties in good health and CMV-seronegative. Each CDR3 is given with its conserved first and last residue. The order of the fields is V gene, D gene, clone size, J gene, CDR3 protein, CDR3 DNA. D genes are given only for firm matches. Only some rows state a clone size, as once, few, many or a class for expanded clones.

V gene: TRBV7-2
D gene: -
clone size: -
J gene: TRBJ1-5
CDR3 protein: CASSPHAGVGQPQHF
CDR3 DNA: TGTGCCAGCAGCCCCCACGCGGGCGTGGGGCAGCCCCAGCATTTT

V gene: TRBV6-5
D gene: TRBD2
clone size: -
J gene: TRBJ2-1
CDR3 protein: CASSYSGLAGAYEQFF
CDR3 DNA: TGTGCCAGCAGTTACTCCGGACTAGCGGGGGCCTATGAGCAGTTCTTC

V gene: TRBV5-4
D gene: TRBD2
clone size: few
J gene: TRBJ2-2
CDR3 protein: CASSRGLAGGYSNTGELFF
CDR3 DNA: TGTGCCAGCAGTAGGGGACTAGCGGGGGGTTATTCGAACACCGGGGAGCTGTTTTTT

V gene: TRBV6-1
D gene: -
clone size: few
J gene: TRBJ1-5
CDR3 protein: CASSEGQTLVQPQHF
CDR3 DNA: TGTGCCAGCAGTGAAGGACAGACGCTCGTGCAACCCCAGCATTTT

V gene: TRBV25-1
D gene: -
clone size: medium-sized
J gene: TRBJ1-2
CDR3 protein: CASMGGEAYGYTF
CDR3 DNA: TGTGCCAGCATGGGGGGAGAGGCGTATGGCTACACCTTC

V gene: TRBV7-2
D gene: -
clone size: few
J gene: TRBJ1-1
CDR3 protein: CASSLELSGNTEAFF
CDR3 DNA: TGTGCCAGCAGCTTAGAACTAAGTGGGAACACTGAAGCTTTCTTT

V gene: TRBV27
D gene: TRBD2
clone size: few
J gene: TRBJ2-3
CDR3 protein: CASSLNPASGVDTQYF
CDR3 DNA: TGTGCCAGCAGTTTAAACCCAGCTAGCGGGGTTGATACGCAGTATTTT

V gene: TRBV29-1
D gene: -
clone size: few
J gene: TRBJ2-3
CDR3 protein: CSVVLPRETSSTDTQYF
CDR3 DNA: TGCAGCGTTGTGTTACCGAGGGAAACGTCTAGCACAGATACGCAGTATTTT

V gene: TRBV5-1
D gene: -
clone size: few
J gene: TRBJ2-2
CDR3 protein: CASRSGTPYTGELFF
CDR3 DNA: TGCGCCAGCAGATCCGGGACTCCATACACCGGGGAGCTGTTTTTT

V gene: TRBV5-4
D gene: -
clone size: few
J gene: TRBJ2-5
CDR3 protein: CASSADARSAAGGETQYF
CDR3 DNA: TGTGCCAGCAGCGCGGACGCGCGATCGGCTGCAGGAGGAGAGACCCAGTACTTC

V gene: TRBV19
D gene: -
clone size: -
J gene: TRBJ2-5
CDR3 protein: CASSIGGVGETQYF
CDR3 DNA: TGTGCCAGTAGTATCGGAGGGGTTGGAGAGACCCAGTACTTC

V gene: TRBV9
D gene: -
clone size: few
J gene: TRBJ2-5
CDR3 protein: CASSALSQETQYF
CDR3 DNA: TGTGCCAGCAGCGCACTGTCCCAAGAGACCCAGTACTTC

V gene: TRBV4-2
D gene: TRBD1
clone size: many
J gene: TRBJ1-1
CDR3 protein: CASSHDTGTGGTEAFF
CDR3 DNA: TGTGCCAGCAGCCACGATACCGGGACAGGGGGCACTGAAGCTTTCTTT

V gene: TRBV10-3
D gene: -
clone size: few
J gene: TRBJ1-3
CDR3 protein: CAISDPSGAISGNTIYF
CDR3 DNA: TGTGCCATCAGTGATCCTTCAGGGGCCATCTCTGGAAACACCATATATTTT

V gene: TRBV6-4
D gene: -
clone size: -
J gene: TRBJ1-5
CDR3 protein: CASSDSSRLGHPTTFSNQPQHF
CDR3 DNA: TGTGCCAGCAGTGACTCGAGTAGATTGGGACACCCAACTACCTTTAGCAATCAGCCCCAGCATTTT

V gene: TRBV14
D gene: -
clone size: few
J gene: TRBJ1-2
CDR3 protein: CASSQGRGYGYTF
CDR3 DNA: TGTGCCAGCAGCCAGGGACGGGGGTATGGCTACACCTTC

V gene: TRBV7-2
D gene: TRBD1
clone size: -
J gene: TRBJ1-6
CDR3 protein: CASSTGQGRSPLHF
CDR3 DNA: TGTGCCAGCAGCACAGGACAGGGCCGGTCACCCCTCCACTTT

V gene: TRBV13
D gene: TRBD1
clone size: -
J gene: TRBJ1-2
CDR3 protein: CASSLTGGVEGYTF
CDR3 DNA: TGTGCCAGCAGCCTCACAGGGGGCGTTGAGGGCTACACCTTC

V gene: TRBV6-1
D gene: -
clone size: -
J gene: TRBJ1-2
CDR3 protein: CASRTRNYGYTF
CDR3 DNA: TGTGCCAGCAGGACGAGGAACTATGGCTACACCTTC

V gene: TRBV30
D gene: -
clone size: few
J gene: TRBJ1-4
CDR3 protein: CAWSGVNEKLFF
CDR3 DNA: TGTGCCTGGAGCGGGGTTAATGAAAAACTGTTTTTT

V gene: TRBV4-1
D gene: -
clone size: -
J gene: TRBJ2-7
CDR3 protein: CASSQDSPYEQYF
CDR3 DNA: TGCGCCAGCAGCCAAGACTCCCCCTACGAGCAGTACTTC

V gene: TRBV29-1
D gene: TRBD2
clone size: -
J gene: TRBJ2-3
CDR3 protein: CSFGGGTDTQYF
CDR3 DNA: TGCAGCTTCGGCGGGGGGACAGATACGCAGTATTTT

V gene: TRBV25-1
D gene: -
clone size: -
J gene: TRBJ2-7
CDR3 protein: CASSDHRTLSYEQYF
CDR3 DNA: TGTGCCAGCAGTGACCACCGGACTCTTTCCTACGAGCAGTACTTC

V gene: TRBV6-6
D gene: -
clone size: -
J gene: TRBJ1-5
CDR3 protein: CASFQGRDQPQHF
CDR3 DNA: TGTGCCAGCTTCCAGGGGAGAGATCAGCCCCAGCATTTT

V gene: TRBV29-1
D gene: TRBD1
clone size: -
J gene: TRBJ1-1
CDR3 protein: CSTDRGGGTEAFF
CDR3 DNA: TGCAGCACGGACAGGGGCGGGGGCACTGAAGCTTTCTTT

V gene: TRBV27
D gene: -
clone size: -
J gene: TRBJ1-1
CDR3 protein: CASSLQGGTEAFF
CDR3 DNA: TGTGCCAGCAGTTTACAGGGAGGGACTGAAGCTTTCTTT

V gene: TRBV6-1
D gene: -
clone size: -
J gene: TRBJ2-7
CDR3 protein: CASSERRRAYEQYF
CDR3 DNA: TGTGCCAGCAGTGAGAGAAGGCGGGCCTACGAGCAGTACTTC

V gene: TRBV6-6
D gene: -
clone size: -
J gene: TRBJ1-5
CDR3 protein: CASSLDNQPQNF
CDR3 DNA: TGTGCCAGCTCTCTTGACAATCAGCCCCAGAATTTT

V gene: TRBV28
D gene: TRBD1
clone size: few
J gene: TRBJ2-5
CDR3 protein: CASTRQGSETQYF
CDR3 DNA: TGTGCCAGCACCCGACAGGGTTCCGAGACCCAGTACTTC

V gene: TRBV9
D gene: TRBD1
clone size: few
J gene: TRBJ2-7
CDR3 protein: CASSSDRDEQYF
CDR3 DNA: TGTGCCAGCAGCAGTGACAGGGACGAGCAGTACTTC

V gene: TRBV7-9
D gene: -
clone size: few
J gene: TRBJ2-1
CDR3 protein: CASSSAREEQFF
CDR3 DNA: TGTGCCAGCAGCTCCGCTAGAGAAGAGCAGTTCTTC

V gene: TRBV5-6
D gene: -
clone size: few
J gene: TRBJ2-7
CDR3 protein: CASSRTRHEQYF
CDR3 DNA: TGTGCCAGCAGCAGAACCAGGCACGAGCAGTACTTC

V gene: TRBV6-1
D gene: -
clone size: few
J gene: TRBJ2-3
CDR3 protein: CASNPGTSTDTQYF
CDR3 DNA: TGTGCCAGCAATCCGGGGACAAGCACAGATACGCAGTATTTT